Presented here are 25 T cell receptor beta chains from one specimen sequenced in a study of T cell responses to AZD1222 COVID-19 vaccine. The table came from immunoSEQ multiplex PCR; TCRdb's copy has only in-frame clones and leaves some out. The data show roughly 120,000 clones, about 85% seen once. The specimen comprised peripheral blood, sampled 28 days after the second AZD1222 dose. These receptors all stem from an adult who received the AZD1222 COVID-19 vaccine.

The chain joins TRBV6-4 to TRBJ2-1, with D tentatively TRBD1 (5 bases). V gave up 5 bases and J gave up 0 bases, with 17 bases separating them. Germline V gene lookup returns CDR1 MRHNA and CDR2 SNTAGT. The CDR3 has 17 amino acids. CDR3 sequence: CASSHFGHSNSYNEQFF. CDR3 sequence (DNA): TGTGCCAGCAGTCACTTCGGACACTCGAACTCCTACAATGAGCAGTTCTTC.

This chain links TRBV11-2 with TRBJ2-5; TRBD2 aligns across 7 bases. Germline CDR1 is SGHAT and CDR2 is FQNNGV. V dropped 5 bases and J dropped 5; count of bases not matched to a gene: 14. The CDR3 runs to 16 residues. The CDR3, as DNA: TGTGCCAGCAGCCAAAAAGGGACTACTGGGTCGGAGACCCAGTACTTC. Its translation is CASSQKGTTGSETQYF.

This clone was detected only once. CDR3 sequence reads: CASSPRGGRELFF. The CDR3 DNA reads as TGTGCCAGCTCACCAAGGGGTGGCCGGGAGCTGTTTTTT. This chain uses TRBV18 with TRBJ2-2, with a possible D match to TRBD1 (5 bases). Germline CDR1 is KGHSH and CDR2 is LQKENI. Trimming left V 2 bases short and J 9 bases short, with 10 bases between. The CDR3 extends over 13 amino acids.

This clone has a handful of counts. The junction differs from germline at one of its ends, possibly a read error. V gene TRBV20-1 combines with J gene TRBJ1-2, with D unclear. This CDR3 spans 11 amino acids. Germline V gives CDR1 DFQATT, CDR2 SNEGSKA (reference sequence). DNA of the CDR3: TGCAGTGTTAGACCCGCTTATGGCTACACCTTC. As protein: CSVRPAYGYTF.

This clone has just a few counts. The gene calls are TRBV5-1 and TRBJ2-2; D remains unclear. The CDR3 is 13 residues long. Germline V gene sequence: CDR1 SGHRS, CDR2 YFSETQ. V shed 3 bases and J shed 2 bases, with 5 bases lying between them. The chain's CDR3 is CASSSRNTGELFF. CDR3 DNA sequence: TGCGCCAGCAGCTCAAGAAACACCGGGGAGCTGTTTTTT.

The chain couples TRBV5-1 to TRBJ2-5, with 7 bases matching TRBD1. Losses at the gene ends were 2 bases for V and 3 bases for J; bases not matched to a gene: 4. The length of the CDR3 is 14 residues. CDR1 and CDR2 from the germline V gene are SGHRS and YFSETQ. CDR3 bases: TGCGCCAGCAGCTTCGGGCAGGGGGAAGAGACCCAGTACTTC. It codes for CASSFGQGEETQYF.

The CDR3 DNA sequence: TGCGCCAGCAGCTTGGAGGGACATGAGCCCCAGCATTTT. It is translated as CASSLEGHEPQHF. The chain links TRBV5-1 to TRBJ1-5, with D possibly being TRBD1 (6 bases). The CDR3 is made up of 13 amino acids. V dropped 0 bases and J dropped 8 bases, with 9 bases sitting between them. Germline V gives CDR1 SGHRS, CDR2 YFSETQ.

This clone was seen a single time. CDR3 in DNA: TGTGCCAGCAGCTTCGGACAGCCGAAAGAGACCCAGTACTTC. Protein: CASSFGQPKETQYF. V usage is TRBV7-9 and J usage is TRBJ2-5; maybe TRBD1 (6 bases). Germline-derived CDR1 and CDR2 are SEHNR and FQNEAQ (reference sequence). Trimming took off 3 bases at V and 3 bases at J, with 11 bases between the two ends. The CDR3 loop spans 14 amino acids.

The rearrangement links TRBV10-3 to TRBJ1-1, with D possibly being TRBD1 (5 bases). V lost 6 bases, J lost 2 bases, and 13 bases lay in between. Germline assignment: CDR1 ENHRY and CDR2 SYGVKD. This CDR3 has 14 residues. The CDR3 loop is CAISSWGPNTEAFF. CDR3 sequence (DNA): TGTGCCATCAGCTCTTGGGGACCTAACACTGAAGCTTTCTTT.

The CDR3 bases are TGCGCCAGCAGTGAAGGCTCGAACTATGGCTACACCTTC. This gives the protein CASSEGSNYGYTF. The rearrangement joins TRBV10-2 to TRBJ1-2; D remains ambiguous. The CDR3 has 13 residues. V lost 3 bases and J 2 bases, leaving 7 bases between the germline ends. Germline lookup yields CDR1 WSHSY and CDR2 SAAADI.

The chain couples TRBV28 to TRBJ1-5, with a possible D match to TRBD1 (6 bases). CDR1 is MDHEN and CDR2 is SYDVKM in the germline V gene. The V gene lost 5 bases and the J gene lost 0 bases, with 14 bases spanning the gap. The CDR3 loop spans 16 amino acids. The CDR3 reads CASSTSGHPSNQPQHF. CDR3 in DNA: TGTGCCAGCAGTACCTCGGGACACCCTAGCAATCAGCCCCAGCATTTT.

This chain links TRBV30 with TRBJ1-2; D remains ambiguous. V lost 5 bases, J lost 8 bases, and 12 bases lay in between. The CDR3 has 11 amino acids. CDR1 is GTSNPN, CDR2 SVGIG, per germline (reference sequence). The CDR3 region is CAWGEMRGYTF. The CDR3 nucleotides are TGTGCCTGGGGGGAGATGAGGGGCTACACCTTC.

The chain combines TRBV29-1 with TRBJ2-1; no clear D. This CDR3 is built from 12 residues. CDR1 SQVTM and CDR2 ANQGSEA come from the germline V gene. The V end lost 0 bases, the J end lost 8 bases, and 8 bases lay between the germline ends. The CDR3 DNA follows: TGCAGCGTTGAAGACGCCCGCGATGAGCAGTTCTTC. Protein: CSVEDARDEQFF.

The table lists this clone with a count of one. The chain has TRBV5-6 and TRBJ1-3; no clear D. This CDR3 is 16 amino acids long. Germline V CDR1 and CDR2: SGHDT, YYEEEE. V shed 1 base and J shed 3 bases, with 14 bases lying between them. In nucleotides, the CDR3 is TGTGCCAGCAGCTTGAAAAAGGGAGGGATTGGAAACACCATATATTTT. Its translation: CASSLKKGGIGNTIYF.

The J gene is TRBJ2-3, the V gene TRBV28, with 8 bases aligning to TRBD2. Per germline, CDR1 MDHEN and CDR2 SYDVKM. The CDR3 is made up of 15 amino acids. Trimming removed 6 bases from V and 2 bases from J; junction bases left unmatched: 7. CDR3 sequence: CASSGGGPPTDTQYF. The DNA for the CDR3 is TGTGCCAGCAGCGGCGGGGGGCCACCCACAGATACGCAGTATTTT.

The chain has TRBV3-1 (or the pseudogene TRBV3-2) and TRBJ1-4; D is ambiguous. The germline V gene has CDR1 LGHDT and CDR2 YNNKEL (reference sequence). V was shortened by 0 bases and J by 7 bases, with 9 bases between the two germline ends. CDR3 length: 14 residues. The CDR3 bases are TGTGCCAGCAGCCAAGAAGTAGGGTCTGAAAAACTGTTTTTT. Translation gives CASSQEVGSEKLFF.

The CDR3 loop is CASRGDYWDRDYNEQFF. The CDR3 DNA sequence: TGTGCCAGTAGGGGGGACTATTGGGACAGAGACTACAATGAGCAGTTCTTC. This rearrangement joins TRBV19 to TRBJ2-1; D possibly uses TRBD1 or TRBD2 (7 bases each). Germline CDR1 is LNHDA and CDR2 is SQIVND (reference sequence). Trimming took 6 bases from V and 3 from J, leaving 21 bases between them. The CDR3 runs 17 residues.

V usage is TRBV7-2 and J usage is TRBJ1-3; perhaps TRBD1 as D (6 bases). Germline V CDR1 and CDR2: SGHTA, FQGNSA. Trimming removed 2 bases at V and 1 base at J, with 9 bases between. The CDR3 is 15 amino acids. Here the CDR3 DNA reads TGTGCCAGCAGCTTATTCACAGGGTCTGGAAACACCATATATTTT. It translates to CASSLFTGSGNTIYF.

The chain employs TRBV6-4 and TRBJ2-1, with 10 bases matching TRBD1. Germline CDR1 is MRHNA and CDR2 is SNTAGT. The trim removed 3 bases at V and 4 bases at J, leaving 6 bases unmatched. CDR3 length: 16 amino acids. The CDR3 reads CASSEAGTGAYNEQFF. The CDR3, as DNA: TGTGCCAGCAGTGAAGCCGGGACAGGGGCGTACAATGAGCAGTTCTTC.

The chain links TRBV7-9 to TRBJ1-1; D gene uncertain. Trimming took off 4 bases at V and 3 bases at J, with 3 bases between the two ends. The germline CDR1 and CDR2 sequences are SEHNR and FQNEAQ (reference sequence). The CDR3 is 11 amino acids. The CDR3 bases are TGTGCCAGCAGCTCCTACACTGAAGCTTTCTTT. This encodes CASSSYTEAFF.

This chain links TRBV3-1 (or the pseudogene TRBV3-2) with TRBJ1-5, with D unclear. CDR3 size: 16 residues. The ends were cut back, 0 bases at V and 2 bases at J, with 11 bases in the middle. Germline CDR1 LGHDT, CDR2 YNNKEL (reference sequence). DNA of the CDR3: TGTGCCAGCAGCCAAGATCTTATCGGGGGCAATCAGCCCCAGCATTTT. This codes for CASSQDLIGGNQPQHF.

Here the CDR3 reads CASGGVPFNYGYTF. The CDR3 nucleotides are TGTGCCAGCGGAGGGGTCCCGTTTAACTATGGCTACACCTTC. V and J are TRBV27 and TRBJ1-2; possibly TRBD1 for D (5 bases). Germline CDR1 MNHEY, CDR2 SMNVEV (reference sequence). V lost 8 bases, J lost 1 base, and 14 bases lay in between. This CDR3 region has 14 residues.

The chain combines TRBV27 with TRBJ1-5, with D possibly matching TRBD1 (6 bases). This CDR3 is built from 14 residues. Trimming cost V 4 bases and J 5 bases, with 12 bases left between them. Germline loops: CDR1 MNHEY, CDR2 SMNVEV (reference sequence). CDR3 in DNA: TGTGCCAGCAGTTATACAGGGTTGGATCAGCCCCAGCATTTT. Translation: CASSYTGLDQPQHF.

This chain connects TRBV10-1 to TRBJ1-6; D not certain. V was shortened by 0 bases and J by 6 bases, with 0 bases between the two germline ends. Per germline, CDR1 WNHNN and CDR2 SYGVQD (reference sequence). CDR3 length equals 12 residues. The CDR3 nucleotides are TGCGCCAGCAGTGAGTCTAATTCACCCCTCCACTTT. Residues: CASSESNSPLHF.

The genes are TRBV5-1 and TRBJ2-7; no clear D. Per germline, CDR1 SGHRS and CDR2 YFSETQ. This CDR3 contains 13 residues. V was clipped by 1 base and J by 2 bases, with 7 bases between them. The DNA of the CDR3 is TGCGCCAGCAGCTTGATCCAAGCCTACGAGCAGTACTTC. Amino acids: CASSLIQAYEQYF. The full variable domain, in which reference TRBV5-1 and TRBJ2-7 provide the parts outside the CDR3, is KAGVTQTPRYLIKTRGQQVTLSCSPISGHRSVSWYQQTPGQGLQFLFEYFSETQRNKGNFPGRFSGRQFSNSRSEMNVSTLELGDSALYLCASSLIQAYEQYFGPGTRLTVT.